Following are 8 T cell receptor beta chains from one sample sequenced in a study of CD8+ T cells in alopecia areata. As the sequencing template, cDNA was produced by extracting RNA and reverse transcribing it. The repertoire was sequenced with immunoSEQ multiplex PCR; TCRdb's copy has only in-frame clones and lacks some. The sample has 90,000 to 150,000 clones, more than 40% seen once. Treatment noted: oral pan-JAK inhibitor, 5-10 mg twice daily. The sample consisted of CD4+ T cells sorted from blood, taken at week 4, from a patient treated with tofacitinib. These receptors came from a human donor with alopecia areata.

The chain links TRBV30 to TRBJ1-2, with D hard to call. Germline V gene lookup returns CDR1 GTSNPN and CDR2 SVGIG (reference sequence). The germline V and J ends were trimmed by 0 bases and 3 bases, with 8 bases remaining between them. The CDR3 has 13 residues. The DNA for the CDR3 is TGTGCCTGGAGTGTAGAAAGAGACTATGGCTACACCTTC. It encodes CAWSVERDYGYTF. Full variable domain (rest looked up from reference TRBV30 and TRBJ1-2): SQTIHQWPATLVQPVGSPLSLECTVEGTSNPNLYWYRQAAGRGLQLLFYSVGIGQISSEVPQNLSASRPQDRQFILSSKKLLLSDSGFYLCAWSVERDYGYTFGSGTRLTVV.

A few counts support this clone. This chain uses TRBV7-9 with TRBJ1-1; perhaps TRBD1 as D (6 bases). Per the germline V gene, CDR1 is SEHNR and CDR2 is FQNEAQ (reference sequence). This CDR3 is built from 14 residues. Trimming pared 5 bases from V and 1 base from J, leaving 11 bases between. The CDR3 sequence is CASSTGQTNTEAFF. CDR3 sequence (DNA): TGTGCCAGCAGCACAGGACAGACGAACACTGAAGCTTTCTTT.

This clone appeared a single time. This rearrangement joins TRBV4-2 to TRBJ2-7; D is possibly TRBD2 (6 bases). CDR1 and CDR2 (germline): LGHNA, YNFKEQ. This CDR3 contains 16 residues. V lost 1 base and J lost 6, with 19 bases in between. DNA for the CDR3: TGTGCCAGCAGCCAAGCCGCGGACTACTCCCCGGGCGAGCAGTACTTC. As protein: CASSQAADYSPGEQYF.

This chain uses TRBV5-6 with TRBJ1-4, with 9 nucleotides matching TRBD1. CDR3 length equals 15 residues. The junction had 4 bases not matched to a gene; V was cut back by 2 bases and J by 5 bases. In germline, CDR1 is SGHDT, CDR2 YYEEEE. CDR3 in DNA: TGTGCCAGCAGCTTAAGAGGACAGGGGAATGAAAAACTGTTTTTT. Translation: CASSLRGQGNEKLFF.

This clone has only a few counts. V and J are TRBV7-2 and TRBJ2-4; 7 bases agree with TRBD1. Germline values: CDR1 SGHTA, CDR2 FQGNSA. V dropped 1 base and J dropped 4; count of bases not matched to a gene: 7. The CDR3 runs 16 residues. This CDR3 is CASSLGAGTEKNIQYF. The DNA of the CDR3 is TGTGCCAGCAGCTTAGGTGCCGGGACAGAGAAAAACATTCAGTACTTC.

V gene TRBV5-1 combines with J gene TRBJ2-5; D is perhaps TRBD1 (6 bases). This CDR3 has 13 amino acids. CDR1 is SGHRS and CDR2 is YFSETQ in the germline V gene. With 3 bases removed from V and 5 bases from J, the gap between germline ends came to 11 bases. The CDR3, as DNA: TGCGCCAGCAGCTCGACAGGTCACGAGACCCAGTACTTC. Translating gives CASSSTGHETQYF.

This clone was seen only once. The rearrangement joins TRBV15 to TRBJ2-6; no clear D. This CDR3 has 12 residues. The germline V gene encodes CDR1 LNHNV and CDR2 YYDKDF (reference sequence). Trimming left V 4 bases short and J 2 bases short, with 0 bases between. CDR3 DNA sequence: TGTGCCACCAGCACTGGGGCCAACGTCCTGACTTTC. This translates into CATSTGANVLTF.

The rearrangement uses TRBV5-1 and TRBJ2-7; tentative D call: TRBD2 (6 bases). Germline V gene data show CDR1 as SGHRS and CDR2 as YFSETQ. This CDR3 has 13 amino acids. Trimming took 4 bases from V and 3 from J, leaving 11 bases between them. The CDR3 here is CASSPGGYYEQYF. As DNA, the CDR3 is TGCGCCAGCAGCCCTGGAGGGTACTACGAGCAGTACTTC.